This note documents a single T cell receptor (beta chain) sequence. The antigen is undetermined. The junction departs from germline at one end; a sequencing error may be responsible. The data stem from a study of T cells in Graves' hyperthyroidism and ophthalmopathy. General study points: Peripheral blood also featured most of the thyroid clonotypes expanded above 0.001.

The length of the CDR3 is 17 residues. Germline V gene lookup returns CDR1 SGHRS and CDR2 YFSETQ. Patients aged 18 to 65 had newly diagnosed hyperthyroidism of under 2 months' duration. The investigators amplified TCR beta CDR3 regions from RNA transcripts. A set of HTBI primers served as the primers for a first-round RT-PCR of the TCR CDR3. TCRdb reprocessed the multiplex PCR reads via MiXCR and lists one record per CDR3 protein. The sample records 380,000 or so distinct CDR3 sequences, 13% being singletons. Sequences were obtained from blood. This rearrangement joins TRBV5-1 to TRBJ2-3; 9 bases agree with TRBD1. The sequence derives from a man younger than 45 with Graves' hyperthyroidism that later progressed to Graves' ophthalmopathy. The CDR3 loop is CARSWRTGTGTTDTQYF. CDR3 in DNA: TGCGCCCGCAGCTGGAGAACCGGGACAGGGACCACAGATACGCAGTATTTT.